What follows are 8 T cell receptor beta chains derived from one specimen sequenced in a study of shared clonotypes between healthy human individuals. Profiled with immunoSEQ multiplex PCR; TCRdb holds only in-frame clones, not every one. The sample holds millions of clones, over 85% seen once. The naive CD8 population came from CD45RO-negative cells selected for CCR7, without terminally differentiated effector memory CD45RA+ cells. Sequenced sample: naive CD8+ T cells sorted from blood. Receptors were obtained from a man aged 18 to 30 in good health.

This rearrangement joins TRBV5-5 to TRBJ2-7; no firm D call. This CDR3 spans 14 amino acids. The germline V gene encodes CDR1 SGHKS and CDR2 YYEKEE (reference sequence). Trimming left V 0 bases short and J 3 bases short, with 10 bases between. The CDR3 loop reads CASSLAPGGYEQYF. CDR3 coding DNA: TGTGCCAGCAGCTTGGCGCCGGGTGGCTACGAGCAGTACTTC.

J is TRBJ2-1 and V is TRBV13; TRBD2 agrees at 8 bases. Germline V gene sequence: CDR1 PRHDT, CDR2 FYEKMQ (reference sequence). The V segment lost 5 bases and the J segment 3 bases; nucleotides outside the gene matches: 12. This CDR3 contains 17 residues. In DNA form, the CDR3 reads TGTGCCAGCAGCCCGATCGGGAGCGGGGGCATCTACAATGAGCAGTTCTTC. Amino acid sequence: CASSPIGSGGIYNEQFF.

The chain employs TRBV5-1 and TRBJ2-2; 7 bases agree with TRBD2. CDR1 is SGHRS and CDR2 is YFSETQ in the germline V gene. The CDR3 extends over 16 amino acids. Trimming removed 6 bases from V and 0 bases from J; junction bases left unmatched: 8. CDR3 in DNA: TGCGCCAGCATAGACCGGGAGGTATCGAACACCGGGGAGCTGTTTTTT. Protein product: CASIDREVSNTGELFF. Full variable domain (missing parts from reference TRBV5-1 and TRBJ2-2): KAGVTQTPRYLIKTRGQQVTLSCSPISGHRSVSWYQQTPGQGLQFLFEYFSETQRNKGNFPGRFSGRQFSNSRSEMNVSTLELGDSALYLCASIDREVSNTGELFFGEGSRLTVL.

The chain joins TRBV27 to TRBJ2-7; 12 bases are a match to TRBD2. The CDR3 has 15 amino acids. The V gene end was trimmed by 5 bases and the J gene end by 2 bases; junction bases not matched to a gene: 4. Germline loops: CDR1 MNHEY, CDR2 SMNVEV (reference sequence). The CDR3 protein is CASSHGLAGTYEQYF. CDR3 nucleotides: TGTGCCAGCAGTCACGGACTAGCGGGAACCTACGAGCAGTACTTC.

The genes are TRBV27 and TRBJ2-4, with 10 bases lining up with TRBD1. The CDR3 is made up of 15 amino acids. Trimming took 6 bases from V and 1 from J; bases not matched to a gene: 3. CDR1 and CDR2 (germline): MNHEY, SMNVEV (reference sequence). This CDR3 reads CASRDRGAAKNIQYF. The CDR3 coding sequence is TGTGCCAGCAGGGACAGGGGGGCGGCCAAAAACATTCAGTACTTC.

The rearrangement joins TRBV30 to TRBJ2-5; D is possibly TRBD1 (6 bases). The germline V gene has CDR1 GTSNPN and CDR2 SVGIG (reference sequence). Trimming took off 5 bases at V and 1 base at J, with 11 bases between the two ends. The length of the CDR3 is 13 residues. The CDR3 region is CAWETGLQETQYF. CDR3 bases: TGTGCCTGGGAAACAGGGCTCCAAGAGACCCAGTACTTC.

The chain has TRBV9 and TRBJ1-2, with D possibly TRBD1 on 5 matching bases. Trimming removed 4 bases from V and 7 bases from J, with 17 bases in between. CDR3 length equals 14 residues. The germline gives CDR1 SGDLS, CDR2 YYNGEE. CDR3 sequence: CASSFPGLGTGYTF. In nucleotides, the CDR3 is TGTGCCAGCAGCTTCCCGGGTTTGGGGACTGGCTACACCTTC.

The gene calls are TRBV5-8 and TRBJ2-7; D perhaps matches TRBD1 (5 bases). CDR1 SGHTS and CDR2 YDEGEE come from the germline V gene. There are 12 residues in the CDR3. V gave up 4 bases and J gave up 5 bases, with 10 bases separating them. The DNA of the CDR3 is TGTGCCAGCAGCCCTGGGGCCGACGAGCAGTACTTC. The encoded protein is CASSPGADEQYF.